The following is a T cell receptor (beta chain) sequence with its context. As yet, its antigen is unknown. Trimming removed 4 bases from V and 0 bases from J, with 16 bases in between. Per germline, CDR1 MNHNY and CDR2 SVGAGI (reference sequence). This CDR3 contains 18 residues. Two oligonucleotides, mixed equimolar, formed the beta constant-region primer covering TRBC1 and TRBC2. The ligated cDNA underwent four PCR rounds using SP2 and nested alpha and beta constant-region primers. TCRdb reprocessed the UMI-ligation and nested PCR reads via MiXCR and lists one record per CDR3 protein. The sample has around 140,000 distinct CDR3 sequences, approximately 21% seen once. The data belong to a study of naive and memory T cell subsets. Study outcomes and limitations: Diversity fell and Gini index rose from naive through CM, EM, EMRA. Each distinct alpha or beta sequence counts as one clonotype. In naive cells, over 85% of TCR sequences were seen only once. Naive repertoires, especially CD8, held a few larger clonotypes, possibly memory cells re-expressing CD45RA.

CD4 T cells were positively selected, then CD8 T cells from the CD4-negative fraction. Material: naive CD8+ T cells from blood. The TCR sequence derives from a human donor in good health. V gene TRBV6-6 combines with J gene TRBJ1-6, with D tentatively TRBD1 (5 bases). In DNA, the CDR3 is TGTGCCAGCAGTTCCCGGGACCCCTCCTACTCCTATAATTCACCCCTCCACTTT. Translating it yields CASSSRDPSYSYNSPLHF.